Listed below are T cell receptor beta chains from one sample, sequenced in a study of T cell responses to AZD1222 COVID-19 vaccine. The data were produced by immunoSEQ multiplex PCR, yet TCRdb's version contains in-frame clones alone and is incomplete. The sample holds 90,000 or so clones, around nine tenths seen once. The sequencing here drew on peripheral blood, taken on day 0 of AZD1222 vaccination. These receptors were collected from an adult in good health. The CDR3 runs from the conserved cysteine through the conserved F or W. D genes are given only for firm matches. The listing skips clone size in some rows; elsewhere it reads once, few, many or a size class.

v_gene: TRBV5-4; d_gene: TRBD2; abundance: few; j_gene: TRBJ2-7; CDR3nt: TGTGCCAGCAGCGGGAAGACTAGCGGGAGGACCTACGAGCAGTACTTC; CDR3aa: CASSGKTSGRTYEQYF
v_gene: TRBV9; d_gene: NA; abundance: NA; j_gene: TRBJ1-1; CDR3nt: TGTGCCAGCAGCAATCTTGGGGGGCCCATTGGTACTGAAGCTTTCTTT; CDR3aa: CASSNLGGPIGTEAFF
v_gene: TRBV28; d_gene: NA; abundance: once; j_gene: TRBJ1-1; CDR3nt: TGTGCCAGCAGTTTTCAGGGAAGGCATACCGGGAACACTGAAGCTTTCTTT; CDR3aa: CASSFQGRHTGNTEAFF
v_gene: TRBV24-1; d_gene: NA; abundance: NA; j_gene: TRBJ2-5; CDR3nt: TGTGCCACCGGGTCGGGGACAGAGACCCAGTACTTC; CDR3aa: CATGSGTETQYF
v_gene: TRBV27; d_gene: NA; abundance: NA; j_gene: TRBJ2-7; CDR3nt: TGTGCCAGCAGTTTGAAGACAGTCGGTGCCTACGAGCAGTACTTC; CDR3aa: CASSLKTVGAYEQYF
v_gene: TRBV19; d_gene: NA; abundance: NA; j_gene: TRBJ1-5; CDR3nt: TGTGCCAGTAGGGGCCGGGAGAATCAGCCCCAGCATTTT; CDR3aa: CASRGRENQPQHF
v_gene: TRBV12-3/TRBV12-4; d_gene: NA; abundance: NA; j_gene: TRBJ1-3; CDR3nt: TGTGCCAGCAGTTTCTCTGGGGGAAACACCATATATTTT; CDR3aa: CASSFSGGNTIYF
v_gene: TRBV28; d_gene: NA; abundance: NA; j_gene: TRBJ1-5; CDR3nt: TGTGCCAGCAGCAAAGAGGGGAGATGGGAGCCCCAGCATTTT; CDR3aa: CASSKEGRWEPQHF
v_gene: TRBV4-1; d_gene: NA; abundance: NA; j_gene: TRBJ2-7; CDR3nt: TGCGCCAGCAGCCAGTTGTACGGGCAGAACTACGAGCAGTACTTC; CDR3aa: CASSQLYGQNYEQYF
v_gene: TRBV28; d_gene: NA; abundance: once; j_gene: TRBJ1-4; CDR3nt: TGTGCCAGCAGTTTGCCAGGGGTTGAAAAACTGTTTTTT; CDR3aa: CASSLPGVEKLFF
v_gene: TRBV2; d_gene: NA; abundance: NA; j_gene: TRBJ1-4; CDR3nt: TGTGCCAGCAGCGGGACTCCTTATGAAAAACTGTTTTTT; CDR3aa: CASSGTPYEKLFF
v_gene: TRBV6-5; d_gene: NA; abundance: NA; j_gene: TRBJ2-1; CDR3nt: TGTGCCAGCAGAAAGGGGGATTCCTACAATGAGCAGTTCTTC; CDR3aa: CASRKGDSYNEQFF
v_gene: TRBV18; d_gene: TRBD1; abundance: NA; j_gene: TRBJ1-1; CDR3nt: TGTGCCAGCTCACCCTCACAGGGGGACAACACTGAAGCTTTCTTT; CDR3aa: CASSPSQGDNTEAFF